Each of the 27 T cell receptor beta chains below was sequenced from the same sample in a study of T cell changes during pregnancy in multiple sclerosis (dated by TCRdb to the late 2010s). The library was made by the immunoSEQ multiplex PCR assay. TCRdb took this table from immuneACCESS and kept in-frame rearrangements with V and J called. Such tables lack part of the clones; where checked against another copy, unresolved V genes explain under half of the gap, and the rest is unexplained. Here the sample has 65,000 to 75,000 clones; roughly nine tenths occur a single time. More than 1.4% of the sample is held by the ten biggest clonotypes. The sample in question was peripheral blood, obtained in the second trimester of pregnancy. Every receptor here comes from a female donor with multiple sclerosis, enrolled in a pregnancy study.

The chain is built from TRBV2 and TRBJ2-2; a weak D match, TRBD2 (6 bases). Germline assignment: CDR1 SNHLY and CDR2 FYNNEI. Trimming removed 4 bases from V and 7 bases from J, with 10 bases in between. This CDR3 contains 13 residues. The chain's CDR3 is CASSGPAGGELFF. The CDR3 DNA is TGTGCCAGCAGTGGTCCAGCGGGCGGGGAGCTGTTTTTT.

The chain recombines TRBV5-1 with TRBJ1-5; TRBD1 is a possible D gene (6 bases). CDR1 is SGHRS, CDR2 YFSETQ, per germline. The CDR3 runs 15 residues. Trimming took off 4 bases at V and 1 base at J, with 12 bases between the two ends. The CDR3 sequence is CASSPGTMSNQPQHF. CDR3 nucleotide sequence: TGCGCCAGCAGCCCGGGGACAATGAGCAATCAGCCCCAGCATTTT.

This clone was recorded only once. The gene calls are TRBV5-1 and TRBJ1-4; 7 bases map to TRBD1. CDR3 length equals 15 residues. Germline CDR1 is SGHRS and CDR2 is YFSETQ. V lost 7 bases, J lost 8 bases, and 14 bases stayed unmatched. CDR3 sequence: CASGSQFGTAEKLFF. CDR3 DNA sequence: TGCGCCAGCGGCTCCCAGTTTGGGACAGCGGAAAAACTGTTTTTT. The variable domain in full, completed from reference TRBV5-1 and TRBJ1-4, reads KAGVTQTPRYLIKTRGQQVTLSCSPISGHRSVSWYQQTPGQGLQFLFEYFSETQRNKGNFPGRFSGRQFSNSRSEMNVSTLELGDSALYLCASGSQFGTAEKLFFGSGTQLSVL.

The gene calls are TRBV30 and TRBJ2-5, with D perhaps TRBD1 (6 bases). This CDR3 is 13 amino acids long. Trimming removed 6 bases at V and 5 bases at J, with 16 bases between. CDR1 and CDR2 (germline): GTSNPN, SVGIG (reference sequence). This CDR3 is CACALTGWETQYF. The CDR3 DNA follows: TGTGCCTGCGCATTAACAGGGTGGGAGACCCAGTACTTC.

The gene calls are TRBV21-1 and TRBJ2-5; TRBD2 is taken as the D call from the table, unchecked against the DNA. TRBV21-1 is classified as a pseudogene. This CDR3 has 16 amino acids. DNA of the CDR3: TGTGCCAGCAGCAAAGTAAGACGGGAGGGCCGGGAGACCCAGTACTTC. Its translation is CASSKVRREGRETQYF.

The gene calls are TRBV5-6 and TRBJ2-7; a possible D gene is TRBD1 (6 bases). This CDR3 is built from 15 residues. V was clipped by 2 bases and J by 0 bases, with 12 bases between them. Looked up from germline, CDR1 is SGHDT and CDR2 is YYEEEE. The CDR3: CASSFPRGNSYEQYF. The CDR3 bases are TGTGCCAGCAGCTTTCCCAGGGGCAACTCCTACGAGCAGTACTTC.

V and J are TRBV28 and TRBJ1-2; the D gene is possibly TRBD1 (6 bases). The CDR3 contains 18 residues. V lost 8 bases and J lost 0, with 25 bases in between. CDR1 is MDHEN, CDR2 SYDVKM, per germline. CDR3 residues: CASLRLRDIPLPNYGYTF. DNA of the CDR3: TGTGCCAGCCTGAGGCTGAGGGACATCCCACTCCCTAACTATGGCTACACCTTC.

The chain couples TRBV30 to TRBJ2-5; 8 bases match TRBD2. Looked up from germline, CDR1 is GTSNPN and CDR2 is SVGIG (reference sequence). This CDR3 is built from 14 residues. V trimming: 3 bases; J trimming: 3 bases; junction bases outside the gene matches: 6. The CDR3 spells CAWSTGGGKETQYF. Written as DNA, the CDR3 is TGTGCCTGGAGCACGGGGGGGGGTAAAGAGACCCAGTACTTC.

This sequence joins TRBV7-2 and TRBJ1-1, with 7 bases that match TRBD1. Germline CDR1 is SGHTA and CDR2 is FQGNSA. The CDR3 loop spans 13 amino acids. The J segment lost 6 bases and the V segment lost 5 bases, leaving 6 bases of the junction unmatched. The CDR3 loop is CASSRQGTSEAFF. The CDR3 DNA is TGTGCCAGCAGCCGACAGGGCACATCTGAAGCTTTCTTT.

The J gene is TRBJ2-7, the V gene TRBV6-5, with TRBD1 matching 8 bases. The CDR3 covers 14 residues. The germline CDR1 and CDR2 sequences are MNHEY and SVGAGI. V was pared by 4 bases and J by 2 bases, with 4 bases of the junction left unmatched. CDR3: CASSSGQAAYEQYF. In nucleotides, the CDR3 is TGTGCCAGCAGTTCGGGACAGGCGGCCTACGAGCAGTACTTC.

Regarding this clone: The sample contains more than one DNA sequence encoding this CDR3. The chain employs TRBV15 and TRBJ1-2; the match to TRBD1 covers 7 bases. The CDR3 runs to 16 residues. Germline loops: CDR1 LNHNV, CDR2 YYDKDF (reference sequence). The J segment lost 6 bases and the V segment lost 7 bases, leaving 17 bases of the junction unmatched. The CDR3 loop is CATTPARQGGSDGYTF. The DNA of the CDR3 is TGTGCCACCACCCCCGCCCGACAGGGCGGGTCTGATGGCTACACCTTC.

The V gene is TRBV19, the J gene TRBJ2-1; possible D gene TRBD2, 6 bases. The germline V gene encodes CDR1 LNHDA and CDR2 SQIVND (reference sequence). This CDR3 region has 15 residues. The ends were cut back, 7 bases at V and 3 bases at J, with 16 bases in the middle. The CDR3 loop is CASNPGESFYNEQFF. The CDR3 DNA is TGTGCCAGTAACCCGGGGGAGTCTTTCTACAATGAGCAGTTCTTC.

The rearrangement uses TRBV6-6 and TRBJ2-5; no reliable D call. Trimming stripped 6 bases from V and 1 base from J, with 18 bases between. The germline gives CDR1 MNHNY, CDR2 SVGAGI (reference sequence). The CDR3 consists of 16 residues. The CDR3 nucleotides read TGTGCCAGCAGCCCCAATGTTGGCCTCTTCCAAGAGACCCAGTACTTC. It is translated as CASSPNVGLFQETQYF.

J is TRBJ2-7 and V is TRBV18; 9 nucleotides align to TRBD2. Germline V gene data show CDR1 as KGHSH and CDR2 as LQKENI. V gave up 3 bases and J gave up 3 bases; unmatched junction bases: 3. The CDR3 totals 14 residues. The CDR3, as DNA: TGTGCCAGCTCACCGGAGCGGGGGGTCTACGAGCAGTACTTC. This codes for CASSPERGVYEQYF.

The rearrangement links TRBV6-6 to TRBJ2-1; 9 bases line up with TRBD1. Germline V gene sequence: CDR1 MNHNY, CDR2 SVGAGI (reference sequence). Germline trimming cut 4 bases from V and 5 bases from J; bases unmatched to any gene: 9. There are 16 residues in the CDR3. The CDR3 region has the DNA TGTGCCAGCAGTTGGTGGAGGGACAGGGAGAACAATGAGCAGTTCTTC. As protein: CASSWWRDRENNEQFF.

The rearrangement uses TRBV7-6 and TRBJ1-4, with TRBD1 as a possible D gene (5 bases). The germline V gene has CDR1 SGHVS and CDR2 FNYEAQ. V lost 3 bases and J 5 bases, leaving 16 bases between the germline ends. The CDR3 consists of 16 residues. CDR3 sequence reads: CASSFGQGVLNEKLFF. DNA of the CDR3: TGTGCCAGCAGCTTTGGGCAAGGGGTGCTCAATGAAAAACTGTTTTTT.

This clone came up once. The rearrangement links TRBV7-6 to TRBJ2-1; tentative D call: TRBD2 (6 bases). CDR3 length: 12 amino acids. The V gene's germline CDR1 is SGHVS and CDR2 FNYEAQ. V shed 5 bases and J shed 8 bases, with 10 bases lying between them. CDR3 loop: CASSDPSDEQFF. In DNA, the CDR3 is TGTGCCAGCAGCGACCCTAGCGATGAGCAGTTCTTC.

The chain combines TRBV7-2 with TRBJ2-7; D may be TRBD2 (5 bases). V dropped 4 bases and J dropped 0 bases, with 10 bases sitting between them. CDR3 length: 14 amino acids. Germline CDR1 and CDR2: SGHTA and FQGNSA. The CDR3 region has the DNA TGTGCCAGCAGCTACTGGGAGAGCTCCTACGAGCAGTACTTC. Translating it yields CASSYWESSYEQYF.

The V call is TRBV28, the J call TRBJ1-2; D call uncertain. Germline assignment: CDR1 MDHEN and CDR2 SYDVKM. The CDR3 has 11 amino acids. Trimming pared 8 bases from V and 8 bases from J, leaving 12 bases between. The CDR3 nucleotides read TGTGCCAGCGCAACACTCGGGGGCTACACCTTC. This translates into CASATLGGYTF.

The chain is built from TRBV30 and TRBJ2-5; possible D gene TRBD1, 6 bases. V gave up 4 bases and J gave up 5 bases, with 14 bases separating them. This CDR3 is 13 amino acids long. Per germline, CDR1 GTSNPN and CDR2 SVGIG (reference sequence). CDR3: CAWKNGGTETQYF. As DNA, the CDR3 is TGTGCCTGGAAAAATGGGGGCACGGAGACCCAGTACTTC.

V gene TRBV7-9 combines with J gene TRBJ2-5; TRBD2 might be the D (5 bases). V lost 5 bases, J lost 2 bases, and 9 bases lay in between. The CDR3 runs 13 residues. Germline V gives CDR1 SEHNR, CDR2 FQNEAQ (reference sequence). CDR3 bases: TGTGCCAGCAGCCGGACGGGACAAGAGACCCAGTACTTC. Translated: CASSRTGQETQYF.

In DNA form, the CDR3 reads TGTGCCAGCAGCTTAACAGGGGGCCAAGAGACCCAGTACTTC. Its protein is CASSLTGGQETQYF. J is TRBJ2-5 and V is TRBV7-9, with TRBD1 matching over 8 bases. V shed 2 bases, J shed 1 base, and the junction held 0 bases outside the gene matches. CDR3 length equals 14 residues. The germline gives CDR1 SEHNR, CDR2 FQNEAQ (reference sequence).

The CDR3 spells CSYNPRMNTEAFF. CDR3 coding DNA: TGCAGCTACAACCCTCGCATGAACACTGAAGCTTTCTTT. This chain connects TRBV29-1 to TRBJ1-1; D gene uncertain. Deletions cut 8 bases from V and 0 bases from J, with 13 bases between. The germline V gene encodes CDR1 SQVTM and CDR2 ANQGSEA. The CDR3 covers 13 residues.

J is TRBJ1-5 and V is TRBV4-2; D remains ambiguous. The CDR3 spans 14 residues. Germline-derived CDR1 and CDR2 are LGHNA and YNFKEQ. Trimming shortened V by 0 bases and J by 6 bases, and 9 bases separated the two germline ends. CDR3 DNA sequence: TGTGCCAGCAGCCAAGATTATTCCCCTCAGCCCCAGCATTTT. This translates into CASSQDYSPQPQHF.

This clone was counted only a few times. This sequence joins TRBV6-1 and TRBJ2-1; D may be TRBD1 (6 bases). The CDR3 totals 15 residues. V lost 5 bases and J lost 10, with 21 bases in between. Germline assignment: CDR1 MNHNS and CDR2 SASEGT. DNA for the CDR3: TGTGCCAGCAGTTTCGACAGGAACCCACAAGGGGAGCAGTTCTTC. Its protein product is CASSFDRNPQGEQFF.

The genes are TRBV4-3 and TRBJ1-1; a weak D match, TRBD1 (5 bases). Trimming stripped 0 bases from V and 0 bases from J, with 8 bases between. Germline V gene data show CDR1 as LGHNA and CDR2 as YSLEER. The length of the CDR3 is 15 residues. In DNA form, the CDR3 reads TGCGCCAGCAGCCAAGATACAGGTGTGAACACTGAAGCTTTCTTT. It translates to CASSQDTGVNTEAFF.

The CDR3 bases are TGTGCCAGCAGCTTGTCGGGGAACATTCAGTACTTC. Its translation: CASSLSGNIQYF. The gene calls are TRBV5-5 and TRBJ2-4; D is possibly TRBD2 (5 bases). The CDR3 has 12 amino acids. Between the trimmed V and J ends, which lost 1 base and 7 bases, there was a span of 6 bases. Per the germline V gene, CDR1 is SGHKS and CDR2 is YYEKEE (reference sequence).